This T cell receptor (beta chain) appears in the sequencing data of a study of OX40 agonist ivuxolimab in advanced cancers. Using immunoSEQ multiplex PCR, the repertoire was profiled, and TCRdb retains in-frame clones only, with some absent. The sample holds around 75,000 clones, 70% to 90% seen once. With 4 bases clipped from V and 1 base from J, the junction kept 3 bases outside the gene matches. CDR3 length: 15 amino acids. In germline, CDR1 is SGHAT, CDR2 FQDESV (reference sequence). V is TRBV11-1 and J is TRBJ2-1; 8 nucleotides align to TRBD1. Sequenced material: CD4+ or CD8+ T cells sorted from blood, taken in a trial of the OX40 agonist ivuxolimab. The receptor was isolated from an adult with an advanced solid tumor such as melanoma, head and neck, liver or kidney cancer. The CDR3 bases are TGTGCCAGCAGCTCGGACAGGGCGTCCTACAATGAGCAGTTCTTC. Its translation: CASSSDRASYNEQFF.